The source of this T cell receptor (beta chain) is a study of cytomegalovirus exposure and HLA in healthy donors. Study background: About 200 million T cells yielded approximately 100 million unique TCR beta sequences, as an earlier analysis found. Overall study results and limits: TCR beta sequences reportedly predicted the HLA-A and HLA-B alleles of most subjects accurately.

Researchers ran the PCR with 60 Vbeta and 13 Jbeta primers. Data came from immunoSEQ multiplex PCR; TCRdb stores just in-frame clones and leaves some out. This table holds 180,000 or so clones, about 79% found once. This clone was counted between two and nine times. Its specificity is unknown. V lost 5 bases to trimming and J lost 3 bases; unmatched junction nucleotides: 7. In germline, CDR1 is MNHEY, CDR2 SMNVEV (reference sequence). The CDR3 runs 15 residues. The rearrangement joins TRBV27 to TRBJ1-5, with 7 bases lining up with TRBD1. The sequence was collected from a man aged 45-60 years in good health and CMV-seropositive. Specimen: PBMCs. Here the CDR3 reads CASSVRGDDNQPQHF. The CDR3 DNA is TGTGCCAGCAGTGTCAGGGGGGATGACAATCAGCCCCAGCATTTT.